The T cell receptor beta chain under discussion was sequenced for a study of STAT3 mutations in large granular lymphocyte leukemia (dated by TCRdb to the late 2010s). Looking at the study overall: In roughly half of the longitudinally sequenced T-LGLL patients, canonical activating STAT3 mutations were detected. One or more immunosuppressive therapy regimens were given to more than half of T-LGLL patients, and hematologic response was seen in roughly 40% of the treated patients. Serial deep sequencing of TCRbeta CDR3 and STAT3 was performed in patients with T-cell large granular lymphocyte leukemia to reconstruct clonal hierarchy and dynamics. From an initial cohort of 207 LGL patients, approximately 17 representative T-LGLL cases were selected for longitudinal TCRbeta and STAT3 sequencing. A couple of patients with natural killer LGL leukemia were also sequenced longitudinally as controls within the study. Patients were sequenced at roughly 4 time points on average, with the number of samplings per patient ranging from 2 to 8. Overall study results and their limits: TCR clonotype switching after therapy was observed in about 35% of the 18 patients, and all newly emerging clones were found to be STAT3 wild type. Variable intervals between samplings and differing treatment regimens complicated linking therapy response to changes in TCR clonal burden. Dominant TCR clone burden was found to exceed STAT3 mutant burden in several patients, suggesting that STAT3 mutation arose secondarily within a pre-expanded clone. Because codominant clonotypes persisted in some patients, a small but highly pathogenic clone may have been missed. At least one immunodominant TCRbeta clonotype was identified in every T-LGLL patient, and multiple immunodominant subclonotypes were identified in about half of the T-LGLL patients. Because no samples were available when a clone first appeared, clonal expansion had to be inferred from samplings taken at other points.

The junction shows trimming of 7 bases on V and 0 bases on J, plus 11 bases between the germline ends. Reading from cysteine to phenylalanine, the CDR3 counts 14 amino acids. The retained sequence is limited to the CDR3, 42 bases, with the frame set at the first base. CDR1 and CDR2 are drawn from the germline V gene: SGHRS, YFSETQ. The same DNA, extracted from blood mononuclear cells, served for both TCR sequencing and STAT3 sequencing. This clone occurred once. It has no known antigen specificity. Base qualities are not recorded, but no much larger clone differs from it by a single base. TCRbeta libraries were sequenced on an Illumina MiSeq, and an average of about 41,000 productive templates per sample was obtained. Multiplex PCR amplification was used to generate TCRbeta CDR3 libraries with the immunoSEQ assay. The original pipeline was this. Repertoire diversity was calculated as previously defined, with values near 0 taken to indicate extremely monoclonal samples. The table comes from immuneACCESS by way of TCRdb, which keeps in-frame sequences with V and J called. Part of the clones is missing from these tables; in studies checked, under half for an unresolved V gene and the rest for unknown reasons. Clone size and V and J calls were adopted from that table, with D and trimming inferred from the DNA. Recorded for this sample are roughly 40,000 clones; approximately 91% of them occurred a single time. Jointly, the top ten make up over 0.4% of the sample.

In this chain, TRBV5-1 is recombined with TRBJ1-5; the D segment cannot be called with confidence. The receptor was isolated from a human donor with T large granular lymphocyte leukemia. Some clones in this sample may be carry-over from other donors' samples. The specimen was PBMCs. The sequenced DNA: TGCGCCAGCTCCAGTGGGGATAGCAATCAGCCCCAGCATTTT. Translated, this gives CASSSGDSNQPQHF. Here the CDR3 is joined to the reference TRBV5-1 and TRBJ1-5 genes, and the full variable domain is: KAGVTQTPRYLIKTRGQQVTLSCSPISGHRSVSWYQQTPGQGLQFLFEYFSETQRNKGNFPGRFSGRQFSNSRSEMNVSTLELGDSALYLCASSSGDSNQPQHFGDGTRLSIL.